The next 15 T cell receptor beta chains were all read from a single sample in a study of tissue T cells after allogeneic stem cell transplantation. Sequenced by immunoSEQ multiplex PCR; TCRdb stores in-frame clones only, minus some. Counted here are over 8,000 clones, around 40% occurring once; the ten biggest clones make up roughly 2%. As for time point: mouse harvest day 7 after allogeneic transplant. Mouse grafts combined 10^7 T-cell-depleted bone marrow cells with 10^6 splenic CD5+ T cells. The sequencing sample was made of skin. The receptors here all came from a female BALB/c mouse given C57BL/6 T cells with graft-versus-host disease after an allogeneic hematopoietic cell transplant.

A note on this clone: Mouse gene names apply. The read terminates 1 residue before the CDR3 end, so the remaining end is supplied by the germline J gene. The same CDR3 is also encoded by other DNA sequences in this sample. The chain has TRBV26 and TRBJ2-5, with D possibly matching TRBD1 (6 bases). The CDR3 length is 13 residues. Trimming shortened V by 3 bases and J by 3 bases, and 7 bases separated the two germline ends. Per germline, CDR1 KGHPV and CDR2 FQNQEV (reference sequence). The sequenced CDR3 bases are TGTGCCAGCAGTCTCGGGACACAAGACACCCAGTAC. It yields the protein CASSLGTQDTQY. The entire CDR3 reads CASSLGTQDTQYF.

This clone was picked up a small number of times. The germline and genes are mouse ones. Coverage ceases 1 residue before the CDR3 finishes, and the germline J gene fills in the end. The chain uses TRBV16 and TRBJ1-3, with D maybe TRBD1 (5 bases). This CDR3 has 15 amino acids. V was cut by 3 bases and J by 0 bases, with 9 bases left in between. CDR1 is SGHSA and CDR2 is FRNQAP in the germline V gene. The CDR3 is CASSLGGNSGNTLYF. The sequenced CDR3 bases are TGTGCAAGCAGCTTGGGGGGAAATTCTGGAAATACGCTCTAT.

On this clone itself: Mouse gene names apply. The read is 1 residue too short to cover the CDR3 end, so that end is filled in from the germline J gene. The J gene is TRBJ1-3, the V gene TRBV24, with 8 bases identical to TRBD1. The CDR3 runs to 13 residues. From germline, CDR1 is KGHTA and CDR2 FRNEEI. After removal of 6 bases from V and 5 bases from J, the junction contained 3 bases not matched to a gene. The sequenced CDR3 bases are TGTGCCAGCAGCCGGACAGGGAGAAATACGCTCTAT. It is translated as CASSRTGRNTLY. The full CDR3 is CASSRTGRNTLYF.

A single count supports this clone. Any gene name here is a mouse gene name. This CDR3 reads CASSRDRNTEVFF. The covered CDR3 bases are TGTGCCAGCAGTCGGGACAGAAACACAGAAGTCTTC. The V gene is TRBV26, the J gene TRBJ1-1; 7 nucleotides agree with TRBD1. The sequence runs out 1 residue before the end of the CDR3; the remainder is reconstructed from the germline J gene. Germline V lookup: CDR1 KGHPV, CDR2 FQNQEV (reference sequence). The CDR3 has 13 amino acids. Losses at the gene ends were 4 bases for V and 1 base for J; bases not matched to a gene: 0. Full variable domain (outside the CDR3, taken from reference TRBV26 and TRBJ1-1): NSKVIQTPRYLVKGQGQKAKMRCIPEKGHPVVFWYQQNKNNEFKFLINFQNQEVLQQIDMTEKRFSAECPSNSPCSLEIQSSEAGDSALYLCASSRDRNTEVFFGKGTRLTVV.

This clone showed up just a few times. The gene names here belong to mouse. From the germline J gene comes the end of the CDR3, since the read stops 1 residue before it. V is TRBV31 and J is TRBJ2-7, with a possible D match to TRBD2 (5 bases). The CDR3 spans 12 residues. Germline assignment: CDR1 GKSSPN and CDR2 SITVG. V was pared by 1 base and J by 5 bases, with 9 bases between. The sequenced CDR3 bases are TGTGCCTGGAGTCGGACTAGGGATGAACAGTAC. This sequence encodes CAWSRTRDEQY. In full, the CDR3 reads CAWSRTRDEQYF.

Turning to this clone: Mouse germline and gene names are used. The read finishes 1 residue shy of the CDR3 end, and the germline J gene is used to complete it. V and J are TRBV12-1 and TRBJ2-3, with TRBD2 matching over 13 bases. V gave up 4 bases and J gave up 3 bases; unmatched junction bases: 6. The CDR3 runs to 16 residues. The germline V gene encodes CDR1 SGHSN and CDR2 HYEKVE. CDR3 region: CASSRDWGGRAETLYF. The CDR3 bases that were read are TGTGCCAGCTCGCGGGACTGGGGGGGGCGCGCAGAAACGCTGTAT.

On this clone itself: Gene names and germline match the mouse. The read comes to an end 1 residue before the CDR3 does, leaving the germline J gene to fill in the end. This chain uses TRBV3 with TRBJ2-4; 8 nucleotides agree with TRBD1. V was clipped by 2 bases and J by 0 bases; unmatched bases: 4. Germline lookup yields CDR1 SNHLY and CDR2 FYNGKV (reference sequence). The CDR3 is 16 amino acids. Partial CDR3 DNA: TGTGCCAGCAGCTTACCCAGGGGGCGGAGTCAAAACACCTTGTAC. Translated: CASSLPRGRSQNTLY. The entire CDR3 reads CASSLPRGRSQNTLYF.

Notes on this clone: The genes are named according to mouse. The read halts 1 residue ahead of the CDR3 end, with the missing end drawn from the germline J gene. The chain combines TRBV12-1 with TRBJ2-2; D possibly corresponds to TRBD1 (5 bases). The V gene lost 0 bases and the J gene lost 4 bases, with 8 bases spanning the gap. This CDR3 spans 14 amino acids. The germline V gene has CDR1 SGHSN and CDR2 HYEKVE. The CDR3 DNA, read in part, is TGTGCCAGCTCTCTCGCAGGGAGCACCGGGCAGCTCTAC. Its translation is CASSLAGSTGQLY. The entire CDR3 is CASSLAGSTGQLYF. Together with reference TRBV12-1 and TRBJ2-2, the CDR3 gives the full variable domain: DSGVVQSPRHIIKEKGGRSVLTCIPISGHSNVVWYQQTLGKELKFLIQHYEKVERDKGFLPSRFSVQQFDDYHSEMNMSALELEDSAMYFCASSLAGSTGQLYFGEGSKLTVL.

This clone showed up just a few times. Mouse gene names and germline throughout. Read coverage stops 1 residue before the CDR3 terminus; the germline J gene supplies the remainder. V gene TRBV26 combines with J gene TRBJ1-1; D is ambiguous. V gave up 6 bases and J gave up 3 bases, with 11 bases separating them. CDR1 and CDR2 (germline): KGHPV, FQNQEV (reference sequence). The CDR3 extends over 13 amino acids. The CDR3 here is CASSRTRDTEVFF. The sequenced part of the CDR3 DNA is TGTGCCAGCAGCCGGACGAGGGACACAGAAGTCTTC. Supplemented by reference TRBV26 and TRBJ1-1, the full variable domain reads NSKVIQTPRYLVKGQGQKAKMRCIPEKGHPVVFWYQQNKNNEFKFLINFQNQEVLQQIDMTEKRFSAECPSNSPCSLEIQSSEAGDSALYLCASSRTRDTEVFFGKGTRLTVV.

A note on this clone: The germline and genes are mouse ones. The missing CDR3 end, 1 residue past where the read stops, is filled in from the germline J gene. The gene calls are TRBV1 and TRBJ2-5; 9 bases line up with TRBD2. Germline V gene data show CDR1 as NSQYPW and CDR2 as LRSPGD (reference sequence). Trimming removed 4 bases from V and 2 bases from J; junction bases left unmatched: 4. This CDR3 contains 15 residues. CDR3 amino acids: CTCSVGGRSQDTQYF. The covered CDR3 bases are TGCACCTGCAGTGTGGGGGGGCGCTCCCAAGACACCCAGTAC.

With respect to this clone: Gene names and germline match the mouse. The CDR3 end falls 1 residue outside the read, so it is completed with the germline J gene. The V gene is TRBV19, the J gene TRBJ1-6; 11 bases are shared with TRBD1. TRBJ1-6 is reported as an ORF; its role is uncertain. This CDR3 has 13 residues. V dropped 4 bases and J dropped 10; count of bases not matched to a gene: 1. The germline gives CDR1 FNHDT, CDR2 SITEND (reference sequence). CDR3 residues: CASSGDRGSPLYF. The CDR3 DNA, read in part, is TGTGCCAGCAGTGGGGACAGGGGGTCGCCCCTCTAC.

This clone was counted between two and nine times. Gene and germline names: mouse. The read finishes 1 residue shy of the CDR3 end, and the germline J gene is used to complete it. V is TRBV12-2 and J is TRBJ2-7, with 8 positions matching TRBD2. CDR3 length: 13 residues. The germline CDR1 and CDR2 sequences are SGHLS and HYDKME. The junction had 2 bases not matched to a gene; V was cut back by 3 bases and J by 2 bases. The part of the CDR3 DNA that was read is TGTGCCAGCTCTGACTGGGGTACCTATGAACAGTAC. It specifies CASSDWGTYEQY. The full CDR3 reads CASSDWGTYEQYF.

Regarding this clone: Gene names follow the mouse nomenclature. The read ends 1 residue before the CDR3 terminus; that terminus is restored from the germline J gene. The chain links TRBV12-1 to TRBJ1-4; D might be TRBD1 (6 bases). V shed 1 base and J shed 0 bases, with 8 bases lying between them. The CDR3 has 15 amino acids. Germline assignment: CDR1 SGHSN and CDR2 HYEKVE. The CDR3 reads CASSLGHLSNERLFF. CDR3 DNA (partial): TGTGCCAGCTCTCTGGGACATCTTTCCAACGAAAGATTATTT.

As for this clone: Any gene name here is a mouse gene name. The read comes to an end 1 residue before the CDR3 does, leaving the germline J gene to fill in the end. This sequence joins TRBV14 and TRBJ2-7, with 8 bases lining up with TRBD2. There are 13 residues in the CDR3. V was pared by 2 bases and J by 2 bases, with 0 bases of the junction left unmatched. Per germline, CDR1 SGHDT and CDR2 FRDEAV. The CDR3 bases that were read are TGTGCCAGCAGTTTGGGGGGGCCCTATGAACAGTAC. As protein: CASSLGGPYEQY. The whole CDR3 reads CASSLGGPYEQYF. The whole variable domain, filled in from reference TRBV14 and TRBJ2-7, reads EAGVTQSPRYAVLQEGQAVSFWCDPISGHDTLYWYQQPRDQGPQLLVYFRDEAVIDNSQLPSDRFSAVRPKGTNSTLKIQSAKQGDTATYLCASSLGGPYEQYFGPGTRLTVL.

This clone appeared a few times. Germline and genes here are mouse. This CDR3 reads CASSLSGGAGNTLYF. The CDR3 bases that were read are TGTGCCAGCAGTCTGTCGGGGGGCGCTGGAAATACGCTCTAT. This chain joins TRBV26 and TRBJ1-3; D possibly corresponds to TRBD1 (6 bases). The read falls 1 residue short of the CDR3 end, and the missing part is taken from the germline J gene. The CDR3 covers 15 residues. Germline loops: CDR1 KGHPV, CDR2 FQNQEV (reference sequence). Trimming left V 0 bases short and J 2 bases short, with 8 bases between.